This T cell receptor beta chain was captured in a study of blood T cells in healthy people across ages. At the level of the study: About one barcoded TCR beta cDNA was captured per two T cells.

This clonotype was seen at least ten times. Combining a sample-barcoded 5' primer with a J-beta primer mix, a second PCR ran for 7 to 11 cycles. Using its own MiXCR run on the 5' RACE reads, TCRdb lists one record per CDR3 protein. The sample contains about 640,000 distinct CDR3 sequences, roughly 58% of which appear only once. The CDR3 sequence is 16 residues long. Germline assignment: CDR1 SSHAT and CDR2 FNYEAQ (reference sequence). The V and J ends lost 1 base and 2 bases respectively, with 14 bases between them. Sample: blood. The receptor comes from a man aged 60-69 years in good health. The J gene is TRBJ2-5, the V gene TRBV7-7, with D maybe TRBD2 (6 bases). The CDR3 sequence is CASSLGLSGAQETQYF. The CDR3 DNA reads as TGTGCCAGCAGCTTAGGCCTTAGCGGAGCGCAAGAGACCCAGTACTTC.